The rows below give T cell receptor beta chains drawn from one sample of a study of T cells after yellow fever vaccination. One entry per CDR3 protein results from TCRdb running MiXCR on the 5' RACE reads. The repertoire holds 150,000 to 200,000 distinct CDR3 sequences, with approximately 6.2% as singletons. The starting material was CD4+ T cells sorted from PBMCs, obtained on the day of the first yellow fever vaccination. The receptors derive from a man aged 18 to 29 who received the YFV17D yellow fever vaccine. CDR3s include the opening cysteine and the closing phenylalanine or tryptophan. Fields, in order: D gene, J gene, clone size, V gene, CDR3 protein, CDR3 DNA. D genes are given only for firm matches. Expanded clones are given a class, and other clones once, few, many or no size at all.

d_call: -; j_call: TRBJ2-3; clone_size: many; v_call: TRBV19; cdr3_aa: CASSMQGTDTQYF; cdr3_nt: TGTGCCAGTAGTATGCAGGGAACAGATACGCAGTATTTT
d_call: -; j_call: TRBJ2-1; clone_size: -; v_call: TRBV20-1; cdr3_aa: CSARDDGAEQFF; cdr3_nt: TGCAGTGCTAGAGATGATGGAGCTGAGCAGTTCTTC
d_call: -; j_call: TRBJ1-4; clone_size: few; v_call: TRBV20-1; cdr3_aa: CSASRGPQDEKLFF; cdr3_nt: TGCAGTGCTTCCAGGGGACCGCAGGATGAAAAACTGTTTTTT
d_call: -; j_call: TRBJ2-4; clone_size: many; v_call: TRBV6-2/TRBV6-3; cdr3_aa: CASSPWKSGTVFLIAKNIQYF; cdr3_nt: TGTGCCAGCAGTCCGTGGAAAAGCGGGACAGTGTTTCTGATAGCCAAAAACATTCAGTACTTC
d_call: -; j_call: TRBJ2-3; clone_size: many; v_call: TRBV3-1; cdr3_aa: CASSQASGSTDTQYF; cdr3_nt: TGTGCCAGCAGCCAAGCCAGCGGTAGCACAGATACGCAGTATTTT
d_call: -; j_call: TRBJ2-4; clone_size: many; v_call: TRBV20-1; cdr3_aa: CSARRGGEVGKNIQYF; cdr3_nt: TGCAGTGCTCGCCGGGGCGGGGAGGTTGGCAAAAACATTCAGTACTTC
d_call: -; j_call: TRBJ2-7; clone_size: -; v_call: TRBV18; cdr3_aa: CASFPGGSYEQYF; cdr3_nt: TGTGCCAGCTTCCCCGGCGGCTCCTACGAGCAGTACTTC
d_call: TRBD1; j_call: TRBJ1-6; clone_size: few; v_call: TRBV7-6; cdr3_aa: CASSLRTGGVEQSPLHF; cdr3_nt: TGTGCCAGCAGCTTAAGGACAGGGGGCGTAGAGCAATCACCCCTCCACTTT
d_call: TRBD1; j_call: TRBJ1-6; clone_size: -; v_call: TRBV6-2/TRBV6-3; cdr3_aa: CASKSVRTGKYNSPLHF; cdr3_nt: TGTGCCAGCAAGAGTGTGAGGACAGGGAAGTATAATTCACCCCTCCACTTT
d_call: -; j_call: TRBJ1-5; clone_size: -; v_call: TRBV27; cdr3_aa: CASRKPGRLNQPQHF; cdr3_nt: TGTGCCAGCAGAAAACCGGGACGGCTAAATCAGCCCCAGCATTTT
d_call: TRBD2; j_call: TRBJ2-1; clone_size: few; v_call: TRBV5-1; cdr3_aa: CASSLLQAGNRNEQFF; cdr3_nt: TGCGCCAGCAGCTTGCTCCAAGCGGGGAACCGCAATGAGCAGTTCTTC
d_call: -; j_call: TRBJ2-7; clone_size: -; v_call: TRBV7-2; cdr3_aa: CASSFRGPTYEQYF; cdr3_nt: TGTGCCAGCAGCTTTAGGGGCCCAACCTACGAGCAGTACTTC
d_call: -; j_call: TRBJ2-5; clone_size: many; v_call: TRBV11-1; cdr3_aa: CASSLQGYQETQYF; cdr3_nt: TGTGCCAGCAGCTTACAGGGATACCAAGAGACCCAGTACTTC
d_call: -; j_call: TRBJ1-1; clone_size: many; v_call: TRBV18; cdr3_aa: CASSPGGDTEAFF; cdr3_nt: TGTGCCAGCTCACCGGGCGGGGACACTGAAGCTTTCTTT
d_call: TRBD2; j_call: TRBJ2-1; clone_size: few; v_call: TRBV7-2; cdr3_aa: CASSLGGTSGANEQFF; cdr3_nt: TGTGCCAGCAGCTTGGGTGGGACTAGCGGGGCCAATGAGCAGTTCTTC
d_call: -; j_call: TRBJ1-5; clone_size: few; v_call: TRBV20-1; cdr3_aa: CSARGRERQPQHF; cdr3_nt: TGCAGTGCTAGGGGGAGGGAAAGGCAGCCCCAGCATTTT
d_call: -; j_call: TRBJ2-3; clone_size: few; v_call: TRBV7-8; cdr3_aa: CASSLLGWMGGADTQYF; cdr3_nt: TGTGCCAGCAGCTTACTGGGGTGGATGGGTGGAGCAGATACGCAGTATTTT